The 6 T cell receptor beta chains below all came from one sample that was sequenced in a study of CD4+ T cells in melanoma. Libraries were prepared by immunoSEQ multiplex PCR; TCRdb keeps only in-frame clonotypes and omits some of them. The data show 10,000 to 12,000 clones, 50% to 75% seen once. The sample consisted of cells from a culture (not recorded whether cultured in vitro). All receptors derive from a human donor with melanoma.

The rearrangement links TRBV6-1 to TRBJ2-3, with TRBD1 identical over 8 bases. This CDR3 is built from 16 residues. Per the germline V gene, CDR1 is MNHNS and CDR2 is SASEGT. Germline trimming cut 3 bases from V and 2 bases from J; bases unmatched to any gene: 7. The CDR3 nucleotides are TGTGCCAGCAGTGATCCGGGACAGGCCAACACAGATACGCAGTATTTT. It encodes CASSDPGQANTDTQYF.

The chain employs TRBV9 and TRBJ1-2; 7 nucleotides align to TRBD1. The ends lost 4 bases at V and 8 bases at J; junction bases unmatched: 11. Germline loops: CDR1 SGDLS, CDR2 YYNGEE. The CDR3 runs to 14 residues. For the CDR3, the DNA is TGTGCCAGCAGCCCCCCTGACAGGGCTGGGGGCTACACCTTC. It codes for CASSPPDRAGGYTF.

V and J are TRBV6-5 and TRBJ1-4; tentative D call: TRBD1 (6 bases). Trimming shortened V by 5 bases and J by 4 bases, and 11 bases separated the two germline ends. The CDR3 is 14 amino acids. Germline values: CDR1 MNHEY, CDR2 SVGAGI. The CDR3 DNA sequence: TGTGCCAGCAGTCCGGGGGCCAGTAATGAAAAACTGTTTTTT. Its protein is CASSPGASNEKLFF.

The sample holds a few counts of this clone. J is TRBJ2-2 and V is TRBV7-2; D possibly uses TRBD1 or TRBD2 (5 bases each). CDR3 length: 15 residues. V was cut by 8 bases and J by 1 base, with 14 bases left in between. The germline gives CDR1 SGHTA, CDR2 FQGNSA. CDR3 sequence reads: CASSGRNLNTGELFF. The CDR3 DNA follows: TGTGCCAGCTCGGGACGTAACCTGAACACCGGGGAGCTGTTTTTT.

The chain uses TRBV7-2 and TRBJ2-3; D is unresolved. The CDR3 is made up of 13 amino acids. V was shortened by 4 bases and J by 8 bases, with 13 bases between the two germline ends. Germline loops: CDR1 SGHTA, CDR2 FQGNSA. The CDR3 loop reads CASSSPVTRTQYF. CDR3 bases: TGTGCCAGCAGCTCCCCCGTAACCCGTACGCAGTATTTT.

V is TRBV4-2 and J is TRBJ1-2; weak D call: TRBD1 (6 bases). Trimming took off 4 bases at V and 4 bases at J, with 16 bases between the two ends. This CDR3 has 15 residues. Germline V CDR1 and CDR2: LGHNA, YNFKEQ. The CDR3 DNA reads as TGTGCCAGCAGCCTACGAACAGGGTCCCTCTATGGCTACACCTTC. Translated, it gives CASSLRTGSLYGYTF.